These 29 T cell receptor beta chains originate from one sample sequenced in a study of T cell changes during pregnancy in multiple sclerosis. Using immunoSEQ multiplex PCR, the repertoire was profiled, and TCRdb retains in-frame clones only, with some absent. The sample carries tens of thousands of clones, approximately 92% recorded once. The input for sequencing was CD4+ T cells from peripheral blood mononuclear cells, taken in the third trimester of pregnancy. Receptors were obtained from a female donor with multiple sclerosis, enrolled in a pregnancy study.

The chain recombines TRBV2 with TRBJ1-6, with D tentatively TRBD1 (5 bases). V was clipped by 5 bases and J by 9 bases, with 17 bases between them. The germline V gene has CDR1 SNHLY and CDR2 FYNNEI. This CDR3 comprises 15 residues. The CDR3, as DNA: TGTGCCAGCAGTCCTAGACAGTTTTCATCTTCACCCCTCCACTTT. Translated, it gives CASSPRQFSSSPLHF.

This CDR3 reads CASSYSGYTDTQYF. The CDR3 coding sequence is TGTGCCAGCAGTTATAGCGGGTACACAGATACGCAGTATTTT. J is TRBJ2-3 and V is TRBV6-5; 7 nucleotides match TRBD2. The CDR3 runs to 14 residues. Germline CDR1 reads MNHEY; CDR2 reads SVGAGI. V lost 3 bases to trimming and J lost 2 bases; unmatched junction nucleotides: 2.

There are a few counts of this clone. This sequence joins TRBV28 and TRBJ1-5; D is unresolved. Germline CDR1 reads MDHEN; CDR2 reads SYDVKM. This CDR3 region has 14 residues. With 5 bases removed from V and 2 bases from J, the gap between germline ends came to 10 bases. The CDR3 protein is CASSAVSRNQPQHF. The CDR3 DNA reads TGTGCCAGCAGTGCCGTAAGCCGCAATCAGCCCCAGCATTTT.

This clone was seen only once. The J gene is TRBJ1-1, the V gene TRBV5-1, with D perhaps matching TRBD1 (6 bases). The germline V gene encodes CDR1 SGHRS and CDR2 YFSETQ. V dropped 0 bases and J dropped 1 base, with 10 bases sitting between them. This CDR3 is built from 15 residues. The DNA of the CDR3 is TGCGCCAGCAGCTTGGTTCAGGGGACGAACACTGAAGCTTTCTTT. As protein: CASSLVQGTNTEAFF.

J is TRBJ2-7 and V is TRBV19; 10 nucleotides agree with TRBD1. CDR1 LNHDA and CDR2 SQIVND come from the germline V gene (reference sequence). Germline trimming cut 7 bases from V and 1 base from J; bases unmatched to any gene: 7. The CDR3 covers 15 residues. The CDR3 is CASTSGQGGSYEQYF. DNA of the CDR3: TGTGCCAGTACCTCCGGACAGGGGGGGTCCTACGAGCAGTACTTC.

The rearrangement links TRBV7-2 to TRBJ2-3; the D is unclear. The CDR3 covers 12 residues. The V gene lost 3 bases and the J gene lost 5 bases, with 6 bases spanning the gap. CDR1 SGHTA and CDR2 FQGNSA come from the germline V gene. The CDR3 nucleotides read TGTGCCAGCAGCTTCTCGGGAGATACGCAGTATTTT. Translation gives CASSFSGDTQYF.

Here the CDR3 DNA reads TGTGCCAGCTCCAGGGACACGAGCTCCTACAATGAGCAGTTCTTC. It is translated as CASSRDTSSYNEQFF. V usage is TRBV18 and J usage is TRBJ2-1; TRBD1 is a possible D gene (6 bases). Germline V lookup: CDR1 KGHSH, CDR2 LQKENI. CDR3 length: 15 residues. V lost 6 bases, J lost 0 bases, and 12 bases lay in between. Together with reference TRBV18 and TRBJ2-1, the CDR3 gives the full variable domain: NAGVMQNPRHLVRRRGQEARLRCSPMKGHSHVYWYRQLPEEGLKFMVYLQKENIIDESGMPKERFSAEFPKEGPSILRIQQVVRGDSAAYFCASSRDTSSYNEQFFGPGTRLTVL.

In its sample, this clone was seen once. The gene calls are TRBV25-1 and TRBJ2-5; 9 bases map to TRBD1. The CDR3 is 16 residues long. J gave up 3 bases and V 1 base, and 6 bases lay outside the gene matches. The germline V gene encodes CDR1 MGHDK and CDR2 SYGVNS. CDR3 residues: CASSEWGGTGKETQYF. The CDR3 DNA reads as TGTGCCAGCAGTGAATGGGGGGGGACAGGGAAAGAGACCCAGTACTTC.

This clone was seen only once. The rearrangement links TRBV27 to TRBJ1-1; TRBD1 might be the D (5 bases). Per germline, CDR1 MNHEY and CDR2 SMNVEV (reference sequence). The V gene lost 6 bases and the J gene lost 5 bases, with 13 bases spanning the gap. There are 13 residues in the CDR3. The CDR3 loop is CASRPSGKTEAFF. The CDR3 DNA sequence: TGTGCCAGCAGACCGTCAGGGAAGACTGAAGCTTTCTTT.

The chain carries TRBV13 and TRBJ1-2, with D possibly matching TRBD1 (5 bases). Trimming shortened V by 1 base and J by 5 bases, and 14 bases separated the two germline ends. The CDR3 spans 15 residues. Germline lookup yields CDR1 PRHDT and CDR2 FYEKMQ (reference sequence). CDR3 sequence: CASSLAMPGLYGYTF. The DNA for the CDR3 is TGTGCCAGCAGCTTAGCTATGCCAGGGCTTTATGGCTACACCTTC.

The chain joins TRBV7-2 to TRBJ1-2; D perhaps matches TRBD1 (5 bases). The CDR3 consists of 17 residues. The germline CDR1 and CDR2 sequences are SGHTA and FQGNSA. Trimming cost V 0 bases and J 3 bases, with 17 bases left between them. The CDR3 coding sequence is TGTGCCAGCAGCTTAGCGGCCCGGGGTCCGGGGGACTATGGCTACACCTTC. This codes for CASSLAARGPGDYGYTF.

The chain combines TRBV27 with TRBJ1-1; 9 bases line up with TRBD1. V lost 4 bases, J lost 2 bases, and 2 bases stayed unmatched. This CDR3 spans 14 amino acids. CDR1 MNHEY and CDR2 SMNVEV come from the germline V gene (reference sequence). The CDR3, as DNA: TGTGCCAGCAGTTGGGACAGGGCTAACACTGAAGCTTTCTTT. This translates into CASSWDRANTEAFF.

The V and J genes are TRBV6-5 and TRBJ1-1, with D perhaps TRBD1 (5 bases). The CDR3 extends over 15 amino acids. Germline values: CDR1 MNHEY, CDR2 SVGAGI. V was trimmed by 6 bases and J by 1 base, leaving 15 bases between them. The CDR3 region is CASSQARGGNTEAFF. CDR3 DNA: TGTGCCAGCAGCCAAGCGCGGGGGGGGAACACTGAAGCTTTCTTT.

The chain uses TRBV19 and TRBJ2-7, with TRBD1 identical over 8 bases. Germline V CDR1 and CDR2: LNHDA, SQIVND (reference sequence). Unmatched junction bases numbered 5, after V lost 4 bases and J lost 6 bases. CDR3 size: 13 residues. This CDR3 reads CASSTQGATEQYF. The CDR3 coding sequence is TGTGCCAGTAGTACCCAGGGGGCGACCGAGCAGTACTTC. The full variable domain, its missing parts supplied by reference TRBV19 and TRBJ2-7, is DGGITQSPKYLFRKEGQNVTLSCEQNLNHDAMYWYRQDPGQGLRLIYYSQIVNDFQKGDIAEGYSVSREKKESFPLTVTSAQKNPTAFYLCASSTQGATEQYFGPGTRLTVT.

The gene calls are TRBV7-9 and TRBJ1-3; TRBD1 aligns across 10 bases. J lost 7 bases, V lost 5 bases, and 8 bases had no gene match. From germline, CDR1 is SEHNR and CDR2 FQNEAQ (reference sequence). The CDR3 is 15 amino acids. The CDR3 here is CASSSRDRGWNTIYF. The DNA of the CDR3 is TGTGCCAGCAGCAGTCGGGACAGGGGATGGAACACCATATATTTT.

This clone was counted a single time. The chain employs TRBV5-4 and TRBJ2-5; TRBD1 is a possible D gene (6 bases). Germline V CDR1 and CDR2: SGHNT, YYREEE (reference sequence). The germline V and J ends were trimmed by 4 bases and 3 bases, with 10 bases remaining between them. This CDR3 has 13 residues. CDR3 amino acids: CASSQDSKETQYF. The CDR3 DNA sequence: TGTGCCAGCAGCCAGGACAGTAAAGAGACCCAGTACTTC.

The rearrangement uses TRBV2 and TRBJ2-5, with 7 nucleotides matching TRBD2. This CDR3 region has 16 residues. After removal of 5 bases from V and 4 bases from J, the junction contained 13 bases not matched to a gene. Germline assignment: CDR1 SNHLY and CDR2 FYNNEI. Written as DNA, the CDR3 is TGTGCCAGCAGTCCAATACAAGCGGGGTCTGCAGAGACCCAGTACTTC. This gives the protein CASSPIQAGSAETQYF.

This chain links TRBV5-4 with TRBJ2-5; tentatively, D is TRBD1 (5 bases). The CDR3 has 15 amino acids. The V gene's germline CDR1 is SGHNT and CDR2 YYREEE (reference sequence). V lost 0 bases to trimming and J lost 5 bases, with 14 bases between them. The CDR3 coding sequence is TGTGCCAGCAGCTTGGCAAGTAGGGGCGAGGAGACCCAGTACTTC. This encodes CASSLASRGEETQYF.

The V gene is TRBV30, the J gene TRBJ1-2; D not certain. This CDR3 region has 15 residues. Germline V gene sequence: CDR1 GTSNPN, CDR2 SVGIG (reference sequence). The V gene lost 2 bases and the J gene lost 4 bases, with 17 bases spanning the gap. The CDR3 here is CAWSSLGGKGYGYTF. In DNA form, the CDR3 reads TGTGCCTGGAGTAGCTTAGGCGGCAAAGGCTATGGCTACACCTTC. Filled out from reference TRBV30 and TRBJ1-2, the complete variable domain reads SQTIHQWPATLVQPVGSPLSLECTVEGTSNPNLYWYRQAAGRGLQLLFYSVGIGQISSEVPQNLSASRPQDRQFILSSKKLLLSDSGFYLCAWSSLGGKGYGYTFGSGTRLTVV.

Here the CDR3 reads CASGPETGNTIYF. The CDR3 DNA is TGTGCCAGTGGCCCCGAAACTGGAAACACCATATATTTT. The chain joins TRBV19 to TRBJ1-3, with D unresolved. The CDR3 runs to 13 residues. V lost 8 bases and J lost 2, with 10 bases in between. Germline V gives CDR1 LNHDA, CDR2 SQIVND (reference sequence).

The chain couples TRBV6-1 to TRBJ2-5, with D tentatively TRBD2 (5 bases). The length of the CDR3 is 16 residues. Germline CDR1 is MNHNS and CDR2 is SASEGT. V gave up 4 bases and J gave up 2 bases, with 17 bases separating them. The chain's CDR3 is CASSGGPGVGQETQYF. In nucleotides, the CDR3 is TGTGCCAGCAGTGGAGGGCCAGGAGTGGGGCAAGAGACCCAGTACTTC.

The V and J genes are TRBV5-1 and TRBJ2-1, with 9 bases identical to TRBD2. CDR3 length equals 15 residues. Germline V CDR1 and CDR2: SGHRS, YFSETQ. V dropped 3 bases and J dropped 8; count of bases not matched to a gene: 9. The CDR3 loop reads CASSSRAGGPDEQFF. CDR3 sequence (DNA): TGCGCCAGCAGCTCGAGGGCGGGGGGGCCCGATGAGCAGTTCTTC.

CDR3 loop: CASSQDLPRGRLNYGYTF. In DNA form, the CDR3 reads TGTGCCAGCAGCCAAGACCTTCCCAGGGGGCGACTAAACTATGGCTACACCTTC. This chain links TRBV4-2 with TRBJ1-2; TRBD1 agrees at 8 bases. The V gene's germline CDR1 is LGHNA and CDR2 YNFKEQ. Trimming removed 0 bases from V and 2 bases from J; junction bases left unmatched: 11. CDR3 length: 18 residues.

The chain links TRBV10-3 to TRBJ1-2; TRBD1 might be the D (5 bases). Germline V CDR1 and CDR2: ENHRY, SYGVKD. V dropped 0 bases and J dropped 4 bases, with 12 bases sitting between them. This CDR3 spans 15 amino acids. CDR3 DNA: TGTGCCATCAGTGAGTCTATGGACATATTCTATGGCTACACCTTC. Its translation is CAISESMDIFYGYTF.

The chain couples TRBV12-2 to TRBJ2-3; the table gives TRBD2 as D, unverified against the DNA. TRBV12-2 is classified as a pseudogene. The CDR3 spans 17 residues. The CDR3 region is CASRLVRLAGGVDTQYF. The DNA for the CDR3 is TGTGCAAGTCGCTTAGTTCGACTAGCGGGAGGTGTAGATACGCAGTATTTT.

The chain employs TRBV5-4 and TRBJ2-2, with D perhaps matching TRBD2 (6 bases). Per the germline V gene, CDR1 is SGHNT and CDR2 is YYREEE (reference sequence). There are 16 residues in the CDR3. The V and J ends lost 4 bases and 5 bases respectively, with 18 bases between them. The CDR3 here is CASSPRDFPRTGELFF. The DNA of the CDR3 is TGTGCCAGCAGCCCCCGGGACTTTCCGAGGACCGGGGAGCTGTTTTTT.

The chain is built from TRBV27 and TRBJ1-3; a weak D match, TRBD1 (5 bases). The CDR3 runs 14 residues. V shed 3 bases and J shed 3 bases, with 9 bases lying between them. Per the germline V gene, CDR1 is MNHEY and CDR2 is SMNVEV (reference sequence). The CDR3 loop reads CASSFGGGGNTIYF. The CDR3, as DNA: TGTGCCAGCAGTTTCGGGGGAGGTGGAAACACCATATATTTT.

V usage is TRBV6-5 and J usage is TRBJ1-1; 7 bases line up with TRBD1. Germline CDR1 MNHEY, CDR2 SVGAGI. This CDR3 has 13 residues. J gave up 1 base and V 6 bases, and 2 bases lay outside the gene matches. The CDR3 DNA sequence: TGTGCCAGCAGCCACAGGGGGAACACTGAAGCTTTCTTT. Translating gives CASSHRGNTEAFF.

CDR3 sequence (DNA): TGTGCCAGCTCACCAACAGGAAATCAGCCCCAGCATTTT. Its protein product is CASSPTGNQPQHF. The chain uses TRBV18 and TRBJ1-5; TRBD1 might be the D (5 bases). The CDR3 contains 13 residues. Trimming left V 2 bases short and J 4 bases short, with 6 bases between. Germline CDR1 and CDR2: KGHSH and LQKENI.